Listed here are 6 T cell receptor beta chains from one sample, sequenced in a study of sequential checkpoint blockade in melanoma. The treatment here: randomized to nivolumab then ipilimumab (arm A) or the reverse (arm B). Clones were sequenced by immunoSEQ multiplex PCR, and TCRdb holds only the in-frame ones, with some missing. The repertoire holds tens of thousands of clones, with 85% to 90% as singletons. The specimen comprised CD8+ T cells sorted from blood (inferred from file names), sampled from a patient given nivolumab and ipilimumab in sequence. The receptors were sampled from a human donor with melanoma.

The gene calls are TRBV5-1 and TRBJ1-1; D unresolved. The CDR3 runs 14 residues. V gave up 4 bases and J gave up 3 bases, with 13 bases separating them. Germline assignment: CDR1 SGHRS and CDR2 YFSETQ. CDR3 in DNA: TGCGCCAGCAGCCCTTGGGCTCAAGACACTGAAGCTTTCTTT. Amino acids: CASSPWAQDTEAFF.

The chain uses TRBV27 and TRBJ1-1; 8 positions match TRBD1. Looked up from germline, CDR1 is MNHEY and CDR2 is SMNVEV (reference sequence). The CDR3 length is 14 residues. The V segment lost 7 bases and the J segment 4 bases; nucleotides outside the gene matches: 8. CDR3 region: CASTLTGGSTEAFF. In DNA form, the CDR3 reads TGTGCCAGCACCCTAACAGGGGGGAGCACTGAAGCTTTCTTT.

CDR3 loop: CASSMTGFAEAFF. The CDR3 region has the DNA TGTGCCAGTAGTATGACAGGGTTCGCTGAAGCTTTCTTT. This chain links TRBV19 with TRBJ1-1; TRBD1 matches at 7 bases. With V trimmed by 3 bases and J by 6 bases, 4 bases remained unmatched. This CDR3 is built from 13 residues. Germline V gene lookup returns CDR1 LNHDA and CDR2 SQIVND (reference sequence).

The chain combines TRBV18 with TRBJ1-1; weak D call: TRBD1 (6 bases). CDR1 and CDR2 (germline): KGHSH, LQKENI. Trimming removed 8 bases at V and 4 bases at J, with 14 bases between. This CDR3 has 13 residues. The DNA for the CDR3 is TGTGCCAGCCTAGGAACAGGGAGCACTGAAGCTTTCTTT. Translated, it gives CASLGTGSTEAFF.

The genes are TRBV27 and TRBJ2-1; 11 bases match TRBD2. Germline trimming cut 3 bases from V and 6 bases from J; bases unmatched to any gene: 7. This CDR3 is 16 amino acids long. Germline assignment: CDR1 MNHEY and CDR2 SMNVEV (reference sequence). Written as DNA, the CDR3 is TGTGCCAGCAGTTTCTCTAGCGGGAGGTGGGGCAATGAGCAGTTCTTC. Its protein is CASSFSSGRWGNEQFF.

The chain recombines TRBV11-2 with TRBJ1-2, with TRBD1 as a possible D gene (5 bases). Per germline, CDR1 SGHAT and CDR2 FQNNGV. The ends were cut back, 7 bases at V and 14 bases at J, with 23 bases in the middle. The CDR3 is made up of 13 amino acids. CDR3 amino acids: CASTVSGAVAGTF. Written as DNA, the CDR3 is TGTGCCAGCACCGTAAGCGGGGCGGTCGCTGGTACCTTC.